This T cell receptor beta chain appears in the sequencing data of a study of STAT5B mutations in CD4+ large granular lymphocyte leukemia. Study overall: The CDR3 'QG' motif was associated with a particular HLA allele among healthy donors.

This table comes from immunoSEQ multiplex PCR, and its TCRdb copy is limited to in-frame clones, with some not included. The sample has tens of thousands of clones, 74% seen once; the top ten hold less than 10%. On this clone: The antigen is not known.

Germline V gene data show CDR1 as SGHKS and CDR2 as YYEKEE (reference sequence). The length of the CDR3 is 17 residues. V was cut by 2 bases and J by 7 bases, with 24 bases left in between. Study-wide findings and caveats: Top patient clones used TRBV06 genes more often: 8/27 versus 2/35 in controls. No patients shared main leukemic clonotypes, though less than 30% appeared at low frequency elsewhere. Without putative leukemic clones, patient CD4-sorted repertoires remained more clonal than healthy CD4+ repertoires.

Sequenced input: CD4+ T cells from blood buffy coats. The sequence was obtained from a human donor in good health. The chain links TRBV5-5 to TRBJ1-2; a possible D gene is TRBD1 (5 bases). In nucleotides, the CDR3 is TGTGCCAGCAGCTTACACCCTTCTGGGACGGCGTATACTGGCTACACCTTC. The encoded protein is CASSLHPSGTAYTGYTF.